These T cell receptor beta chains were read from a single sample in a study of identical twins. TCRdb independently ran MiXCR on the 5' RACE reads; one entry per CDR3 protein. The table lists around 690,000 distinct CDR3 sequences, around 21% of them singletons. These data are also associated with another study on T cells expressing NK-cell markers.

Sequencing was carried out using PBMCs. The receptors here all came from a woman aged 18-29 years in good health. The CDR3 runs from the conserved cysteine through the conserved F or W. Each record gives: clone size, V gene, D gene, J gene, CDR3 DNA, CDR3 protein. A D gene is named only where the DNA matches it firmly. Size tells how often a clone was seen (once, few, many) or the class of an expanded clone, and some rows leave it out.

clone size: NA; V gene: TRBV7-9; D gene: TRBD1; J gene: TRBJ1-2; CDR3 DNA: TGTGCCAGCAGCTCCAGGGGTAGGGGGCAAGGCTACACCTTC; CDR3 protein: CASSSRGRGQGYTF
clone size: many; V gene: TRBV21-1; D gene: NA; J gene: TRBJ2-2; CDR3 DNA: TGTGCCAGCAGCAAACGGCAGGGGAAGCGCGGGGAGCTGTTTTTT; CDR3 protein: CASSKRQGKRGELFF
clone size: NA; V gene: TRBV5-1; D gene: TRBD1; J gene: TRBJ2-2; CDR3 DNA: TGCGCCAGCAGCCCGGGACAGGCCGACACCGGGGAGCTGTTTTTT; CDR3 protein: CASSPGQADTGELFF
clone size: many; V gene: TRBV29-1; D gene: NA; J gene: TRBJ1-1; CDR3 DNA: TGCAGCGTTGCGGGATCAGGGCCCTGTGAAGCTTTCTTT; CDR3 protein: CSVAGSGPCEAFF
clone size: few; V gene: TRBV12-3/TRBV12-4; D gene: NA; J gene: TRBJ2-1; CDR3 DNA: TGTGCCAGCGAATTGGGAGCAAACTACAATGAGCAGTTCTTC; CDR3 protein: CASELGANYNEQFF
clone size: NA; V gene: TRBV11-2; D gene: TRBD1; J gene: TRBJ2-1; CDR3 DNA: TGTGCCAGCAGCTTAACCGGGAAGGGGGCAGAGTACAATGAGCAGTTCTTC; CDR3 protein: CASSLTGKGAEYNEQFF
clone size: many; V gene: TRBV5-6; D gene: NA; J gene: TRBJ2-5; CDR3 DNA: TGTCCACAGAGGGGACAAGAGACCCAGTACTTC; CDR3 protein: CPQRGQETQYF
clone size: few; V gene: TRBV27; D gene: NA; J gene: TRBJ2-1; CDR3 DNA: TGTGCCAGCAGAGTAGGGGCCGAGCAGTTCTTC; CDR3 protein: CASRVGAEQFF
clone size: many; V gene: TRBV20-1; D gene: TRBD2; J gene: TRBJ2-1; CDR3 DNA: TGCAGTGCCCTTCAAGCGGGGGGGGTCGGTGAGCAGTTCTTC; CDR3 protein: CSALQAGGVGEQFF
clone size: NA; V gene: TRBV7-9; D gene: TRBD2; J gene: TRBJ2-1; CDR3 DNA: TGTGCCAGCAGCTTAGCTGGCCTAGCGGGAGGGCGCAATGAGCAGTTCTTC; CDR3 protein: CASSLAGLAGGRNEQFF
clone size: NA; V gene: TRBV20-1; D gene: NA; J gene: TRBJ2-4; CDR3 DNA: TGCAGTGCTAGAGTTGGTGGCGACCAACCGTACTTC; CDR3 protein: CSARVGGDQPYF
clone size: NA; V gene: TRBV12-3/TRBV12-4; D gene: NA; J gene: TRBJ2-4; CDR3 DNA: TGTGCCAGCTTCGACACCACACTAGCCAAAAACATTCAGTACTTC; CDR3 protein: CASFDTTLAKNIQYF
clone size: NA; V gene: TRBV20-1; D gene: TRBD2; J gene: TRBJ2-3; CDR3 DNA: TGCAGTGCTAGAGAGGGGACTAGCGGGGGGGCGAATACGCAGTATTTT; CDR3 protein: CSAREGTSGGANTQYF
clone size: NA; V gene: TRBV20-1; D gene: NA; J gene: TRBJ2-1; CDR3 DNA: TGCAGTGCTAGGGAGGGGGGGAATCTCGCTGAGCAGTTCTTC; CDR3 protein: CSAREGGNLAEQFF
clone size: many; V gene: TRBV10-3; D gene: NA; J gene: TRBJ1-1; CDR3 DNA: TGTGCCATCAGTGTTCTGGGGGGTGAAGCTTTCTTT; CDR3 protein: CAISVLGGEAFF
clone size: few; V gene: TRBV6-5; D gene: NA; J gene: TRBJ2-6; CDR3 DNA: TGTGCCAGCAGTTACCTGTGGATCCGGGATACTGGGGCCAACGTCCTGACTTTC; CDR3 protein: CASSYLWIRDTGANVLTF
clone size: many; V gene: TRBV7-9; D gene: TRBD1; J gene: TRBJ1-2; CDR3 DNA: TGTGCCAGCAGCTTTGTGGGACAGGGGGCGATTGAGGGCTACACCTTC; CDR3 protein: CASSFVGQGAIEGYTF
clone size: NA; V gene: TRBV7-9; D gene: NA; J gene: TRBJ2-5; CDR3 DNA: TGTGCCAGCAGCTTAAGGTGGGGTGTACAAGAGACCCAGTACTTC; CDR3 protein: CASSLRWGVQETQYF
clone size: NA; V gene: TRBV6-5; D gene: NA; J gene: TRBJ2-3; CDR3 DNA: TGTGCCAGCAGTTACGGCTCGGCTAGCACAGATACGCAGTATTTT; CDR3 protein: CASSYGSASTDTQYF
clone size: NA; V gene: TRBV15; D gene: TRBD2; J gene: TRBJ2-3; CDR3 DNA: TGTGCCACCATGGCGGGAGTGAGGGAAGATACGCAGTATTTT; CDR3 protein: CATMAGVREDTQYF
clone size: NA; V gene: TRBV29-1; D gene: NA; J gene: TRBJ1-1; CDR3 DNA: TGCAGCGACAAATCCGGGACCAGTTATTTGGCTTTCTTT; CDR3 protein: CSDKSGTSYLAFF
clone size: few; V gene: TRBV7-9; D gene: NA; J gene: TRBJ2-1; CDR3 DNA: TGTGCCAGCAGCCCTCCGGGGGCATACAATGAGCAGTTCTTC; CDR3 protein: CASSPPGAYNEQFF
clone size: few; V gene: TRBV29-1; D gene: NA; J gene: TRBJ2-1; CDR3 DNA: TGCAGCGTTGATTTAGTAGGCCGGTATGCTGAGCAGTTCTTC; CDR3 protein: CSVDLVGRYAEQFF
clone size: NA; V gene: TRBV20-1; D gene: NA; J gene: TRBJ2-7; CDR3 DNA: TGCAGTGCTAGAGAGGCGAAGACGTTACCCTACGAGCAGTACTTC; CDR3 protein: CSAREAKTLPYEQYF
clone size: few; V gene: TRBV20-1; D gene: TRBD2; J gene: TRBJ2-1; CDR3 DNA: TGCAGTGCTCATCGGACTAGTAACAATGAGCAGTTCTTC; CDR3 protein: CSAHRTSNNEQFF
clone size: NA; V gene: TRBV19; D gene: TRBD1; J gene: TRBJ2-2; CDR3 DNA: TGTGCCACATTCGGGACAGGGGGCAACGGGGAGCTGTTTTTT; CDR3 protein: CATFGTGGNGELFF
clone size: few; V gene: TRBV12-3/TRBV12-4; D gene: NA; J gene: TRBJ2-1; CDR3 DNA: TGTGCCAGCAGTCTCCCAGTAGCCAGTTACAATGAGCAGTTCTTC; CDR3 protein: CASSLPVASYNEQFF
clone size: few; V gene: TRBV2; D gene: NA; J gene: TRBJ1-2; CDR3 DNA: TGTGCCAGCAGTGGTGGGGGCAGCATCTATGGCTACACCTTC; CDR3 protein: CASSGGGSIYGYTF
clone size: many; V gene: TRBV12-3/TRBV12-4; D gene: NA; J gene: TRBJ2-1; CDR3 DNA: TGTGCCAGCAGTCGACTCGCCGACAATGAGCAGTTCTTC; CDR3 protein: CASSRLADNEQFF
clone size: NA; V gene: TRBV5-1; D gene: NA; J gene: TRBJ2-5; CDR3 DNA: TGCGCCAGCAACCAGGTCGGAGGCCAAGAGACCCAGTACTTC; CDR3 protein: CASNQVGGQETQYF
clone size: few; V gene: TRBV11-3; D gene: NA; J gene: TRBJ2-5; CDR3 DNA: TGTGCCAGCAGCTTAGGATACGAAGAGACCCAGTACTTC; CDR3 protein: CASSLGYEETQYF
clone size: many; V gene: TRBV4-3; D gene: TRBD2; J gene: TRBJ2-7; CDR3 DNA: TGCGCCAGCAGCCAAGAAGGGACTAGCGTCTACGAGCAGTACTTC; CDR3 protein: CASSQEGTSVYEQYF
clone size: few; V gene: TRBV5-1; D gene: NA; J gene: TRBJ2-7; CDR3 DNA: TGCGCCAGCAGCTTAGGGCCGGGACCTATGTACTTC; CDR3 protein: CASSLGPGPMYF
clone size: NA; V gene: TRBV6-1; D gene: TRBD2; J gene: TRBJ2-3; CDR3 DNA: TGTGCCAGCAGCACAGCGGGAGGGCGTCCAGATACGCAGTATTTT; CDR3 protein: CASSTAGGRPDTQYF
clone size: NA; V gene: TRBV4-1; D gene: NA; J gene: TRBJ2-5; CDR3 DNA: TGCGCCAGCAGCCAAGGCACCACAGGGGAGGGGGAGACCCAGTACTTC; CDR3 protein: CASSQGTTGEGETQYF
clone size: NA; V gene: TRBV7-6; D gene: NA; J gene: TRBJ2-7; CDR3 DNA: TGTGCCAGCAGCTTAGCTCCCACCGGGGAGCAGTACTTC; CDR3 protein: CASSLAPTGEQYF
clone size: NA; V gene: TRBV20-1; D gene: TRBD1; J gene: TRBJ1-1; CDR3 DNA: TGCAGTGCCCAGAGGACAGGGGGCCAGAAAGTTAGTATCACTGAAGCTTTCTTT; CDR3 protein: CSAQRTGGQKVSITEAFF
clone size: NA; V gene: TRBV27; D gene: TRBD1; J gene: TRBJ2-7; CDR3 DNA: TGTGCCAGCAGGAGCGGGGGACAGGGGGCCTACGAGCAGTACTTC; CDR3 protein: CASRSGGQGAYEQYF